The source of this T cell receptor (beta chain) is a study of beta chain features in type 1 diabetes. The study's findings and limits: Patients showed naive, central memory and Treg TCRB repertoires that appeared more similar than those of healthy donors. Type 1 diabetes patients had fewer VDJ junction insertions and more deletions.

V lost 1 base, J lost 4 bases, and 13 bases lay in between. Per the germline V gene, CDR1 is SGHTA and CDR2 is FQGNSA. The CDR3 sequence is 15 residues long. This clone was counted only a few times. The antigen remains unidentified. The authors reverse transcribed all of the isolated RNA, so sequencing captured expressed TCRB transcripts. Around 3.57 million reads was the average for naive, central memory and regulatory T cell samples. Sequencing was performed with immunoSEQ multiplex PCR; in TCRdb, only in-frame clones are kept and a portion is missing. This sample has 400,000 to 550,000 clones, with about 10% found just once.

The sample consisted of naive CD4+ T cells from blood. The source of this sequence is a young woman in good health. The V and J genes are TRBV7-2 and TRBJ2-5; D may correspond to TRBD1 or TRBD2 (5 bases each). CDR3 nucleotide sequence: TGTGCCAGCAGCTTAGGAGGGCAGGGACGAGAGACCCAGTACTTC. Translated, it gives CASSLGGQGRETQYF.